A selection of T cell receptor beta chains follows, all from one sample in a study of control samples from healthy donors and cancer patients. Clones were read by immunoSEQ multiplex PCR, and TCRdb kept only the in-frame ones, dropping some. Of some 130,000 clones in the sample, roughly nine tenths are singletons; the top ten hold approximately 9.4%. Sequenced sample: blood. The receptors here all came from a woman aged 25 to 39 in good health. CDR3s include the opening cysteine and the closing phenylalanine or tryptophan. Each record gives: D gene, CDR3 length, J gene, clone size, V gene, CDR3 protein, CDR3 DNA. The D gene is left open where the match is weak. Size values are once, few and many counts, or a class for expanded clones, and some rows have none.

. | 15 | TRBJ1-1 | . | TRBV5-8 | CASSPLQGLITEAFF | TGTGCCAGCAGCCCACTCCAGGGGTTGATCACTGAAGCTTTCTTT
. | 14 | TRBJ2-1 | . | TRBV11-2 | CASSLLYGYNEQFF | TGTGCCAGCAGCTTATTATATGGATACAATGAGCAGTTCTTC
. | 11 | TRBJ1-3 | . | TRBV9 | CASSVADTIYF | TGTGCCAGCAGCGTAGCGGACACCATATATTTT
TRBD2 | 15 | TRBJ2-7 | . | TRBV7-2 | CASSLTSGKTYEQYF | TGTGCCAGCAGCTTAACTAGCGGAAAGACCTACGAGCAGTACTTC
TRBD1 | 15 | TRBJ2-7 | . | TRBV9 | CASSVAGQGLDEQYF | TGTGCCAGCAGCGTAGCAGGACAGGGGTTGGACGAGCAGTACTTC
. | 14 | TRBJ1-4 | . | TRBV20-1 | CSASSGRGNEKLFF | TGCAGTGCTAGTTCCGGCAGAGGTAATGAAAAACTGTTTTTT
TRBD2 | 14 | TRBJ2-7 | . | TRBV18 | CASSLAGATYEQYF | TGTGCCAGCTCACTAGCGGGAGCTACCTACGAGCAGTACTTC
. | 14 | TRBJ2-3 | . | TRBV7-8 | CASSLAGDGDTQYF | TGTGCCAGCAGCTTAGCCGGCGATGGAGATACGCAGTATTTT
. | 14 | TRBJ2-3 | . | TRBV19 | CASSMGLSTDTQYF | TGTGCCAGTAGTATGGGATTAAGCACAGATACGCAGTATTTT
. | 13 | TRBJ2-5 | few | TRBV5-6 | CASRRRAQETQYF | TGTGCCAGCAGGAGGCGGGCCCAAGAGACCCAGTACTTC
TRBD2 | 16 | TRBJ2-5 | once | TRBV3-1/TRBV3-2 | CASSQGVAGGQETQYF | TGTGCCAGCAGCCAAGGTGTTGCGGGAGGCCAAGAGACCCAGTACTTC
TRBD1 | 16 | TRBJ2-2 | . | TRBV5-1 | CASSPTGTGNTGELFF | TGCGCCAGCAGCCCGACCGGGACAGGGAACACCGGGGAGCTGTTTTTT
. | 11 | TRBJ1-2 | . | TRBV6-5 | CASSSQWVYTF | TGTGCCAGCAGTTCCCAGTGGGTCTACACCTTC
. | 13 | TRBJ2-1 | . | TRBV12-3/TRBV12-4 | CASSLRPPGEQFF | TGTGCCAGCAGTTTAAGGCCCCCGGGAGAGCAGTTCTTC
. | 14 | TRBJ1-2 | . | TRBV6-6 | CASREDGEHYGYTF | TGTGCCAGCAGGGAGGACGGGGAACACTATGGCTACACCTTC